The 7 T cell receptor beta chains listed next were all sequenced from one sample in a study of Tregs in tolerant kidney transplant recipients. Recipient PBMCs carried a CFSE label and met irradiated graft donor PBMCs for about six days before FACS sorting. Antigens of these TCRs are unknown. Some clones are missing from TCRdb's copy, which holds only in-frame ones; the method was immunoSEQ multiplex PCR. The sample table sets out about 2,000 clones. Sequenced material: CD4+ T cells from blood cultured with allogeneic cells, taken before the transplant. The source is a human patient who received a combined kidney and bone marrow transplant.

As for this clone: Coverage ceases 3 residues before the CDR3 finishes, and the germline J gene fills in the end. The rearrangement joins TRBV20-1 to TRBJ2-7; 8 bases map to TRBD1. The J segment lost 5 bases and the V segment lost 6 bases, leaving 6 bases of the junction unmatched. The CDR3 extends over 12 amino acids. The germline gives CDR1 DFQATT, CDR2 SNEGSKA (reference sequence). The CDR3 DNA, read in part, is TGCAGTGCCACAGGGGGTACGCACGAG. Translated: CSATGGTHE. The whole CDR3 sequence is CSATGGTHEQYF.

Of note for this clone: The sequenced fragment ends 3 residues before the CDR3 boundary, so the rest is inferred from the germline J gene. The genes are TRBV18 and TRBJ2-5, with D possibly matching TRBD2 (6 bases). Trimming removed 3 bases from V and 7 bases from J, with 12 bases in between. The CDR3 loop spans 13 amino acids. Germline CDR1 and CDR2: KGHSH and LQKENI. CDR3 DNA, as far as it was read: TGTGCCAGCTCACCGACCGACGGGGGGACC. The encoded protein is CASSPTDGGT. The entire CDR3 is CASSPTDGGTQYF. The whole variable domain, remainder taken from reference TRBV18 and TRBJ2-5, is NAGVMQNPRHLVRRRGQEARLRCSPMKGHSHVYWYRQLPEEGLKFMVYLQKENIIDESGMPKERFSAEFPKEGPSILRIQQVVRGDSAAYFCASSPTDGGTQYFGPGTRLLVL.

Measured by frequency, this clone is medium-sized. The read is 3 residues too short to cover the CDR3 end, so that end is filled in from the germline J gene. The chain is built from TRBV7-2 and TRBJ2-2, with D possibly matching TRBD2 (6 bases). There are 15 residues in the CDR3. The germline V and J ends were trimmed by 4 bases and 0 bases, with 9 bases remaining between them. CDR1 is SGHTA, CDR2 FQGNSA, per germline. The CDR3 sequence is CASSSQRANTGELFF. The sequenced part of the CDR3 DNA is TGTGCCAGCAGCTCACAGCGGGCGAACACCGGGGAG.

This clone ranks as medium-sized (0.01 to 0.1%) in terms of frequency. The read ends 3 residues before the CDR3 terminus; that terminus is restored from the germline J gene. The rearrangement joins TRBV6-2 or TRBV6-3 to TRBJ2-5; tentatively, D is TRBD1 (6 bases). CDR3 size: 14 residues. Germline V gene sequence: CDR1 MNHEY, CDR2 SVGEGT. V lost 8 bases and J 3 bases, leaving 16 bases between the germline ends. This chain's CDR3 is CASQPGAVEETQYF. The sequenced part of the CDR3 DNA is TGTGCCAGCCAGCCAGGGGCAGTTGAAGAGACC.

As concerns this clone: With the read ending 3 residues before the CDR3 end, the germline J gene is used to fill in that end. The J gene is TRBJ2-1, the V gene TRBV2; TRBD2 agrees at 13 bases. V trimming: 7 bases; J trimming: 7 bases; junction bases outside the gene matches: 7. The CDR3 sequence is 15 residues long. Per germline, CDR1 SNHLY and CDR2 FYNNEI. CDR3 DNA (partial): TGTGCCAGCACCCTCCCGGGACTAGCGGGAAATGAG. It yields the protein CASTLPGLAGNE. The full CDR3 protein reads CASTLPGLAGNEQFF. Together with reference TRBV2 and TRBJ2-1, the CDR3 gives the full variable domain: EPEVTQTPSHQVTQMGQEVILRCVPISNHLYFYWYRQILGQKVEFLVSFYNNEISEKSEIFDDQFSVERPDGSNFTLKIRSTKLEDSAMYFCASTLPGLAGNEQFFGPGTRLTVL.

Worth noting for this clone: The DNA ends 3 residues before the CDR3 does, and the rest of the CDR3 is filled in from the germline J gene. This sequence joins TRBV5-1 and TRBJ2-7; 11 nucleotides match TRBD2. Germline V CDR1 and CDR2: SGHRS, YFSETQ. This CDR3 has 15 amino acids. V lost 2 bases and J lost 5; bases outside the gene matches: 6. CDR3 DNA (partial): TGCGCCAGCAGCTTAGAACTAGCGGGAGATAACGAG. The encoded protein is CASSLELAGDNE. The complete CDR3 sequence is CASSLELAGDNEQYF.

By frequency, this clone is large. The CDR3 sequence: CASKEQGAYEQYF. CDR3 DNA (partial): TGTGCCAGCAAAGAACAGGGTGCCTACGAG. The chain joins TRBV2 to TRBJ2-7; D is possibly TRBD1 (6 bases). Read data end 3 residues before the CDR3 end; the end is taken from the germline J gene. The V and J ends lost 7 bases and 2 bases respectively, with 12 bases between them. This CDR3 is built from 13 residues. Germline V gives CDR1 SNHLY, CDR2 FYNNEI.